The TCR beta chain under discussion was sequenced for a study of T cells in women clearing cervical HPV infection. Sequenced by immunoSEQ multiplex PCR; TCRdb stores in-frame clones only, minus some. Recorded for this sample: approximately 41,000 clones. Notes on this clone: With the read ending 3 residues before the CDR3 end, the germline J gene is used to fill in that end.

V dropped 1 base and J dropped 8 bases, with 11 bases sitting between them. The CDR3 is 14 amino acids. The germline V gene encodes CDR1 SGHTA and CDR2 FQGNSA. The sequenced sample consisted of blood buffy coat. The gene calls are TRBV7-2 and TRBJ1-4; D unresolved. This clonotype was obtained from a woman between 18 and 70 years old with a cervical HPV16 infection that either progressed to CIN3+ or cleared (not recorded which). The CDR3 bases that were read are TGTGCCAGCAGCTTAGATACGAATCAGGAAAAA. Amino acid sequence: CASSLDTNQEK. The whole CDR3 protein reads CASSLDTNQEKLFF.